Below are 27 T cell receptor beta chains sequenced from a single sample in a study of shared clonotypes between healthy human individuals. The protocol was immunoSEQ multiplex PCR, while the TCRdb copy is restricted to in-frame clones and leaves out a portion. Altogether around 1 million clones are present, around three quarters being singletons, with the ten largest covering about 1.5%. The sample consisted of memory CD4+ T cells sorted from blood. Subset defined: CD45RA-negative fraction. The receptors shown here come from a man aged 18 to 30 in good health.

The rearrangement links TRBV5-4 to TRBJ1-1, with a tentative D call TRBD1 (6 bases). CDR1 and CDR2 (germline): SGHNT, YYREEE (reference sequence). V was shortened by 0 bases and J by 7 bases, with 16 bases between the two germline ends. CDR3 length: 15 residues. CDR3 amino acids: CASSLGAGELVEAFF. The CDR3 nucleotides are TGTGCCAGCAGCTTGGGGGCAGGGGAACTGGTTGAAGCTTTCTTT.

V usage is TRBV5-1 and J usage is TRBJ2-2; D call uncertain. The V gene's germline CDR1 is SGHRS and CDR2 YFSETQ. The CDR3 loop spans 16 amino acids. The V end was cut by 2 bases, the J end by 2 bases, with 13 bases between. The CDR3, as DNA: TGCGCCAGCAGCTTAAGGTCGGGCCTTAACACCGGGGAGCTGTTTTTT. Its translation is CASSLRSGLNTGELFF.

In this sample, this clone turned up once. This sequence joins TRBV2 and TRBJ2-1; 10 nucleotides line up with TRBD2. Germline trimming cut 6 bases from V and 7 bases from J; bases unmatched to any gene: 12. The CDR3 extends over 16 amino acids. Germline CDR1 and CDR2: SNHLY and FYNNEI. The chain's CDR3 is CASRALAGALSNEQFF. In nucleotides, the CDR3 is TGTGCCAGCAGAGCGCTAGCGGGGGCCCTCTCGAATGAGCAGTTCTTC.

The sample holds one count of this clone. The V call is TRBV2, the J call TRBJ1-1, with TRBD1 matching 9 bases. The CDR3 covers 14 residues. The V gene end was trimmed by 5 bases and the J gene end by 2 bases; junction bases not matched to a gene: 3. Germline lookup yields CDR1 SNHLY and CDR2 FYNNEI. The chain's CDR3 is CASSRDRVNTEAFF. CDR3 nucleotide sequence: TGTGCCAGCAGTCGGGACAGGGTCAACACTGAAGCTTTCTTT.

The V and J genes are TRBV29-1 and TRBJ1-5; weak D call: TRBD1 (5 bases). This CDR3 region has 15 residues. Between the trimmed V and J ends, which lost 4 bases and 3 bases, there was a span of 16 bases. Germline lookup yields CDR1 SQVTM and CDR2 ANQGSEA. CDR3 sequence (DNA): TGCAGCGTTGTGACCCAAGACAGACCCAATCAGCCCCAGCATTTT. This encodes CSVVTQDRPNQPQHF.

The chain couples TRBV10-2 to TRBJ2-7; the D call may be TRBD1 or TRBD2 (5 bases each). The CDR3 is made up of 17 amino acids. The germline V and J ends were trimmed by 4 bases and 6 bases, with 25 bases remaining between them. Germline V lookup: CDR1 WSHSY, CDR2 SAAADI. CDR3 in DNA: TGCGCCAGCAGTGGGTCGGGGATGGACATATTCACTTCCGAGCAGTACTTC. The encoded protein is CASSGSGMDIFTSEQYF.

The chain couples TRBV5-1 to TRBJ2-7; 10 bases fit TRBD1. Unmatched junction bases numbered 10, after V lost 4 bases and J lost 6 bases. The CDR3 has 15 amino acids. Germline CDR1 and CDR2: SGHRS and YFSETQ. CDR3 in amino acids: CASSPEGQGNGEQYF. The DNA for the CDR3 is TGCGCCAGCAGCCCGGAGGGACAGGGGAACGGCGAGCAGTACTTC.

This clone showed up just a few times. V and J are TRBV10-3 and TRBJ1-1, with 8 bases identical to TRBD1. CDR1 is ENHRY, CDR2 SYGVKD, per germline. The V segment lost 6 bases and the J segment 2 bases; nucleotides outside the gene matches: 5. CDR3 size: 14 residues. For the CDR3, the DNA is TGTGCCATCAGATCGACAGGGGAAAACACTGAAGCTTTCTTT. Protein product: CAIRSTGENTEAFF.

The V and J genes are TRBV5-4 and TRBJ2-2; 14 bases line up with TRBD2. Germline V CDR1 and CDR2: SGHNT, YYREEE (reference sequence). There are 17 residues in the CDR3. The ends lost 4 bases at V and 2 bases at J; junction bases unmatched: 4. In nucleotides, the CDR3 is TGTGCCAGCAGCGGGGGACTAGCGGGAGCTAACACCGGGGAGCTGTTTTTT. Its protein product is CASSGGLAGANTGELFF.

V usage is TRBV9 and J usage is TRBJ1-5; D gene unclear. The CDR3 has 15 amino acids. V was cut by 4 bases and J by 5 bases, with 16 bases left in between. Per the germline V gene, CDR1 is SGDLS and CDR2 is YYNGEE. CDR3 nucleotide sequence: TGTGCCAGCAGCCCGAATTATGGGCCGGATCAGCCCCAGCATTTT. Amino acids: CASSPNYGPDQPQHF.

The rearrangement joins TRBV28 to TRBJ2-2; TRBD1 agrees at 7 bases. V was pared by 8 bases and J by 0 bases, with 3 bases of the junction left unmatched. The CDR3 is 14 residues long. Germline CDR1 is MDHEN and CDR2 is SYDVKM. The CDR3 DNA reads TGTGCCAGCCACGACAGGGCGAACACCGGGGAGCTGTTTTTT. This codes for CASHDRANTGELFF.

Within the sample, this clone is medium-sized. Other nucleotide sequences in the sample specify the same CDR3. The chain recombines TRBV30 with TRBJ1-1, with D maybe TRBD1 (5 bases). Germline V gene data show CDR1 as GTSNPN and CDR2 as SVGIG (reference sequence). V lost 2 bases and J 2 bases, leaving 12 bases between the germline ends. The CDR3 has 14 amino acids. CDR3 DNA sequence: TGTGCCTGGAGTTTCCGGGACCGCAACACTGAAGCTTTCTTT. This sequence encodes CAWSFRDRNTEAFF.

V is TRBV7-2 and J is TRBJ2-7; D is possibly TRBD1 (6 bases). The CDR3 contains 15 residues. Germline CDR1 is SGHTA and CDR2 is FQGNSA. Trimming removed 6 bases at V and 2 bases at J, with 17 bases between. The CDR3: CASSTSGTSTYEQYF. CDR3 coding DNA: TGTGCCAGCAGTACCTCCGGGACAAGCACCTACGAGCAGTACTTC.

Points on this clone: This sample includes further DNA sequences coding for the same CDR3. The CDR3 DNA sequence: TGTGCCAGCAGTCGAACAGGGTCGGCCTACGAGCAGTACTTC. Translating it yields CASSRTGSAYEQYF. The chain couples TRBV6-5 to TRBJ2-7, with D tentatively TRBD1 (6 bases). Between the trimmed V and J ends, which lost 5 bases and 2 bases, there was a span of 13 bases. CDR1 and CDR2 (germline): MNHEY, SVGAGI. The CDR3 sequence is 14 residues long.

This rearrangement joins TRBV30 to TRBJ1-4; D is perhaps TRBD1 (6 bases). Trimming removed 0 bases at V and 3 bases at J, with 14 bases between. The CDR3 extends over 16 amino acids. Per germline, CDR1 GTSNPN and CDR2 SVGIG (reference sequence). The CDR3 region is CAWSVKGRGSNEKLFF. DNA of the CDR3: TGTGCCTGGAGTGTAAAGGGAAGGGGGTCTAATGAAAAACTGTTTTTT.

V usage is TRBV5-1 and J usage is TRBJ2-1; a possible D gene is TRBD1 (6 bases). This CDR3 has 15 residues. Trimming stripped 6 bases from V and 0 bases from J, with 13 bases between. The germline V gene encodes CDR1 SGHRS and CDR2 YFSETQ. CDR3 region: CASKGGESSYNEQFF. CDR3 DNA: TGCGCCAGCAAAGGGGGAGAGAGCTCCTACAATGAGCAGTTCTTC. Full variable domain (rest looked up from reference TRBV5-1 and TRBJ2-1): KAGVTQTPRYLIKTRGQQVTLSCSPISGHRSVSWYQQTPGQGLQFLFEYFSETQRNKGNFPGRFSGRQFSNSRSEMNVSTLELGDSALYLCASKGGESSYNEQFFGPGTRLTVL.

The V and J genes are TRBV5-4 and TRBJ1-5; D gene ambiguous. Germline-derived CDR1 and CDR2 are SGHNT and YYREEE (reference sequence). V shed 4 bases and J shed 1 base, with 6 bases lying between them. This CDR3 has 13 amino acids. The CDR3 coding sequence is TGTGCCAGCAGCCCCGGGAGCAATCAGCCCCAGCATTTT. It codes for CASSPGSNQPQHF.

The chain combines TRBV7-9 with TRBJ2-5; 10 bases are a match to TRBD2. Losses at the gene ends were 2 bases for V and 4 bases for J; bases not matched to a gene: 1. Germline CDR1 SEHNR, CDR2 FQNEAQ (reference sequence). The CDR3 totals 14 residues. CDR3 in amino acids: CASSLRTSGETQYF. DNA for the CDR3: TGTGCCAGCAGCTTACGGACTAGCGGAGAGACCCAGTACTTC. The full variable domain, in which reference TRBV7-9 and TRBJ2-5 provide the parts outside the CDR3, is DTGVSQNPRHKITKRGQNVTFRCDPISEHNRLYWYRQTLGQGPEFLTYFQNEAQLEKSRLLSDRFSAERPKGSFSTLEIQRTEQGDSAMYLCASSLRTSGETQYFGPGTRLLVL.

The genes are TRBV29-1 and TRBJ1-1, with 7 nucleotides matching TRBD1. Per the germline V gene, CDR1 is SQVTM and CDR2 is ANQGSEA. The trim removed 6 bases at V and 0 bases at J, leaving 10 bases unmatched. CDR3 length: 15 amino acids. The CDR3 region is CSVRRDSTLNTEAFF. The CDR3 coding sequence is TGCAGCGTCCGCCGGGACAGTACCTTGAACACTGAAGCTTTCTTT.

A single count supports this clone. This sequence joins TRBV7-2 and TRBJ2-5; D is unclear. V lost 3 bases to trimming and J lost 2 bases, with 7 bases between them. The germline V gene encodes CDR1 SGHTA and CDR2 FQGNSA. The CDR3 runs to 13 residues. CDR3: CASSLSVQETQYF. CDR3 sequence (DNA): TGTGCCAGCAGCTTGAGCGTACAAGAGACCCAGTACTTC.

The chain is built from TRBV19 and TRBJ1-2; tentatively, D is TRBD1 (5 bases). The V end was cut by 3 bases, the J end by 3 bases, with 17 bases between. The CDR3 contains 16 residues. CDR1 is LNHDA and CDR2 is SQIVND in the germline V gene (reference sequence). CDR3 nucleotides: TGTGCCAGTAGTATTCCGGGACTCCCGAGCCACTATGGCTACACCTTC. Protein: CASSIPGLPSHYGYTF.

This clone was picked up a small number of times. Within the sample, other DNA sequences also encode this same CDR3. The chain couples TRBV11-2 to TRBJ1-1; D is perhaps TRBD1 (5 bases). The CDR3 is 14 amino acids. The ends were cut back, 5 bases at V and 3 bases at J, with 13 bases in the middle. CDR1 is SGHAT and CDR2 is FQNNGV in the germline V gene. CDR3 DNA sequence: TGTGCCAGCAGCGCATACACGGGGGACACTGAAGCTTTCTTT. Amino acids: CASSAYTGDTEAFF.

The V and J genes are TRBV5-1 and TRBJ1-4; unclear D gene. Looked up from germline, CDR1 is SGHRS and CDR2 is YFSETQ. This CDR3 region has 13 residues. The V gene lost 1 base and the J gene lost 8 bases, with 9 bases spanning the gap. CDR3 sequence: CASSLSRNEKLFF. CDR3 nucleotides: TGCGCCAGCAGCTTGTCCAGAAACGAAAAACTGTTTTTT.

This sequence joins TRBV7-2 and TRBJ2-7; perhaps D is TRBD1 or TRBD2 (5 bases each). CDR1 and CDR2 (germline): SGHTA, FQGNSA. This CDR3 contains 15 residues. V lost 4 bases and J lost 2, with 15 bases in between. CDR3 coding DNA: TGTGCCAGCAGCTCTCACCGGGACGGAACCTACGAGCAGTACTTC. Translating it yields CASSSHRDGTYEQYF.

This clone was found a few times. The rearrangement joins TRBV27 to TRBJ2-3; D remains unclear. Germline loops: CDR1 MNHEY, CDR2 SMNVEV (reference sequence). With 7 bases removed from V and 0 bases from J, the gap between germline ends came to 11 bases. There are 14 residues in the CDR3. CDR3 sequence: CASTGLPSTDTQYF. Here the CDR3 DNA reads TGTGCCAGCACGGGTTTACCTAGCACAGATACGCAGTATTTT.

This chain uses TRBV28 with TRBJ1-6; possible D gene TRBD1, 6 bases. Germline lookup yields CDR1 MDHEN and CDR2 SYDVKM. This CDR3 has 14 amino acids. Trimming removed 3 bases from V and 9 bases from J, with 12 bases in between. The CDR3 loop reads CASSFQGHGSPLHF. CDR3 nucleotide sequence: TGTGCCAGCAGTTTTCAGGGGCATGGTTCACCCCTCCACTTT. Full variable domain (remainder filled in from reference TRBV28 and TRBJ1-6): DVKVTQSSRYLVKRTGEKVFLECVQDMDHENMFWYRQDPGLGLRLIYFSYDVKMKEKGDIPEGYSVSREKKERFSLILESASTNQTSMYLCASSFQGHGSPLHFGNGTRLTVT.

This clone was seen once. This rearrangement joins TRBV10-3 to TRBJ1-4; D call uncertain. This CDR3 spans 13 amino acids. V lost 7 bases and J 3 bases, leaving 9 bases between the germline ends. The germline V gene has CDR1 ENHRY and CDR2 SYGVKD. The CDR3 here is CAITPGPNEKLFF. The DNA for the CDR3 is TGTGCCATCACTCCAGGCCCTAATGAAAAACTGTTTTTT.